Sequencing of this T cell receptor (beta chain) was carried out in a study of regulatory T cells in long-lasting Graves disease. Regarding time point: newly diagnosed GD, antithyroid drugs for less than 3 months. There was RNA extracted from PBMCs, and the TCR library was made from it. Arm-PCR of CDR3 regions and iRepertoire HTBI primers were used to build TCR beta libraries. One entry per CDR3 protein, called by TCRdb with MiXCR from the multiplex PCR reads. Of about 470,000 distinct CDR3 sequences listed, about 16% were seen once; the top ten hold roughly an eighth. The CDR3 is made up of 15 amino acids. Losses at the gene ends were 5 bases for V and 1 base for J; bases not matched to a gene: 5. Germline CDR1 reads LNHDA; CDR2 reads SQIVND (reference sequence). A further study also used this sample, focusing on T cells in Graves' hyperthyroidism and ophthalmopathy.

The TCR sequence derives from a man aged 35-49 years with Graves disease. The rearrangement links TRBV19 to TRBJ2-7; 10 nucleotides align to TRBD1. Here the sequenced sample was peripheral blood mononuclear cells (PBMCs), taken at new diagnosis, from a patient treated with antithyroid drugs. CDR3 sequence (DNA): TGTGCCAGTAGTCCTAGACAGGGGGCATCCTACGAGCAGTACTTC. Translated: CASSPRQGASYEQYF. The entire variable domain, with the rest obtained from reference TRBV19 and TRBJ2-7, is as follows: DGGITQSPKYLFRKEGQNVTLSCEQNLNHDAMYWYRQDPGQGLRLIYYSQIVNDFQKGDIAEGYSVSREKKESFPLTVTSAQKNPTAFYLCASSPRQGASYEQYFGPGTRLTVT.